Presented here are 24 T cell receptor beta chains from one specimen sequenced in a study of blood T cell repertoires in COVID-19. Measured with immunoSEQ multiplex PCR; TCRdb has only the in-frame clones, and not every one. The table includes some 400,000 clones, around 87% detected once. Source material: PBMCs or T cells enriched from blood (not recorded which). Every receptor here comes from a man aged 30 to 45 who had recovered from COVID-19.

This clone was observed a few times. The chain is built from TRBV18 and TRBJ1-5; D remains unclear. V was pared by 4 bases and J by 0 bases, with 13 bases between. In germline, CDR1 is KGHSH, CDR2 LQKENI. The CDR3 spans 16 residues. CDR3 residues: CASSLGWAGSNQPQHF. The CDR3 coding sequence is TGTGCCAGCTCACTCGGCTGGGCGGGTAGCAATCAGCCCCAGCATTTT.

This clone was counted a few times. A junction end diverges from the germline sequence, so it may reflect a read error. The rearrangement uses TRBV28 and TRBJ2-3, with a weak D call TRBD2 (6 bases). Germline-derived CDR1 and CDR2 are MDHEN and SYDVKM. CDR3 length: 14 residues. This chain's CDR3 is CASSKGTSFSFGDF. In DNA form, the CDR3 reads TGTGCCAGCAGTAAGGGGACTTCTTTTTCTTTCGGGGATTTT.

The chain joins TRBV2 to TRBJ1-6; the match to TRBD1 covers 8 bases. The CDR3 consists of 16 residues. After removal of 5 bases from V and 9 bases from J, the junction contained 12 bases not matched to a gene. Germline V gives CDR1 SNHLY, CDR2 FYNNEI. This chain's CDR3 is CASSSQLRTGSSPLHF. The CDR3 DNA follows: TGTGCCAGCAGTTCCCAGCTGAGGACAGGGAGTTCACCCCTCCACTTT.

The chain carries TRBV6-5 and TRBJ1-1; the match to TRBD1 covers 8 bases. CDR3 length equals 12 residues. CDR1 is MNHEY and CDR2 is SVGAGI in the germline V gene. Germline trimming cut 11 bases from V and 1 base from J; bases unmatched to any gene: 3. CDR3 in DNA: TGTGCCGGAGGGACAGGGAACACTGAAGCTTTCTTT. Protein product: CAGGTGNTEAFF.

In DNA form, the CDR3 reads TGTGCCTGGAGGGCTTCCACAGGAAATTCACCCCTCCACTTT. It specifies CAWRASTGNSPLHF. This chain links TRBV30 with TRBJ1-6; tentative D call: TRBD1 (5 bases). The V and J ends lost 3 bases and 7 bases respectively, with 13 bases between them. Per germline, CDR1 GTSNPN and CDR2 SVGIG (reference sequence). This CDR3 has 14 residues.

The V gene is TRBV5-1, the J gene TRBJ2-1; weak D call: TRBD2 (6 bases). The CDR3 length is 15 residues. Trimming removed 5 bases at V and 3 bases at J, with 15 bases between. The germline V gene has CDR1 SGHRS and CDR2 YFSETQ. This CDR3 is CASRRGDSGYNEQFF. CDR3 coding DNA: TGCGCCAGCAGACGTGGTGATAGCGGCTACAATGAGCAGTTCTTC.

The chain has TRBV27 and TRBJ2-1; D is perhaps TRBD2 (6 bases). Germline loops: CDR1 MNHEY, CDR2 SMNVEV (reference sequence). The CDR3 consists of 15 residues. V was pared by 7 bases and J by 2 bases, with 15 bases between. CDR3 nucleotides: TGTGCCAGCACAAATAGCGGACCGCCCTACAATGAGCAGTTCTTC. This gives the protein CASTNSGPPYNEQFF.

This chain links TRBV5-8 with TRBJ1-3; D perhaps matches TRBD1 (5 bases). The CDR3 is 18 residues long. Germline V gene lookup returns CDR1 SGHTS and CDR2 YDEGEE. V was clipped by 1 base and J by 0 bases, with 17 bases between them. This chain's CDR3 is CASSLFLGHPSSGNTIYF. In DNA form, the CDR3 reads TGTGCCAGCAGCTTGTTTTTGGGGCATCCAAGCTCTGGAAACACCATATATTTT. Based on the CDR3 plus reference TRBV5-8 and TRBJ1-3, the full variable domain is EAGVTQSPTHLIKTRGQQATLRCSPISGHTSVYWYQQALGLGLQFLLWYDEGEERNRGNFPPRFSGRQFPNYSSELNVNALELEDSALYLCASSLFLGHPSSGNTIYFGEGSWLTVV.

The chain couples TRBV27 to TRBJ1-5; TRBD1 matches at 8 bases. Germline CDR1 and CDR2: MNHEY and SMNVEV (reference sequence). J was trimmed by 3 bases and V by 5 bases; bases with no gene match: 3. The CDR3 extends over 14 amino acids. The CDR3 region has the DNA TGTGCCAGCAGTCCCAGGGGGCCCAATCAGCCCCAGCATTTT. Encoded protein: CASSPRGPNQPQHF.

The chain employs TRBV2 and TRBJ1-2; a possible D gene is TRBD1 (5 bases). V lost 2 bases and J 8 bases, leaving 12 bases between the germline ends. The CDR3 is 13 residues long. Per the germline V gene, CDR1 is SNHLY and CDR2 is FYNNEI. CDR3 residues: CASSEYQGGGYTF. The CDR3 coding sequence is TGTGCCAGCAGTGAATACCAGGGCGGCGGCTACACCTTC.

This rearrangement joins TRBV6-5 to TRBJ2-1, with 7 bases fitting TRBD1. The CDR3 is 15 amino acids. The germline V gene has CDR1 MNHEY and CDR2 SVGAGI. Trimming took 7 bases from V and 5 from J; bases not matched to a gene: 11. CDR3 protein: CASMVNRDRDNEQFF. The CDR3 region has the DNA TGTGCCAGCATGGTGAACCGGGACAGAGACAATGAGCAGTTCTTC.

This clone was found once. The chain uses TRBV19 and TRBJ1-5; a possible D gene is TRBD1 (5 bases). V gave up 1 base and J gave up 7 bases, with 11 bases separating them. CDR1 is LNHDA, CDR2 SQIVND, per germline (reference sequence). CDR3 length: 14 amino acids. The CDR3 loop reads CASSIVTGNQPQHF. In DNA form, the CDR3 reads TGTGCCAGTAGTATAGTAACAGGAAACCAGCCCCAGCATTTT.

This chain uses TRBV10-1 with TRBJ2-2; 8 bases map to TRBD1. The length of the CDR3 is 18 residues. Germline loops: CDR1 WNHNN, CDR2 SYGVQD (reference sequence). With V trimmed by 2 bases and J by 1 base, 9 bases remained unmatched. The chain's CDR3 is CASSEPTTGQGNTGELFF. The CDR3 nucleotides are TGCGCCAGCAGTGAGCCGACTACCGGACAGGGGAACACCGGGGAGCTGTTTTTT.

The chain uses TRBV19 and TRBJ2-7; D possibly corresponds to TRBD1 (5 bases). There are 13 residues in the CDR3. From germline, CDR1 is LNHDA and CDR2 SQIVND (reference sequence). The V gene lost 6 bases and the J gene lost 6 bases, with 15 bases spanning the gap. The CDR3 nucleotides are TGTGCCAGTAGGACAGCAGGTTTGAGCGAGCAGTACTTC. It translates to CASRTAGLSEQYF.

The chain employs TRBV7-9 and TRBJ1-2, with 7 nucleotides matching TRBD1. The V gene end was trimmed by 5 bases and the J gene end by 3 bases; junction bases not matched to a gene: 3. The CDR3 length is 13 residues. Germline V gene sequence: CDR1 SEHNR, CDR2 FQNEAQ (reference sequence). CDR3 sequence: CASSPTGDYGYTF. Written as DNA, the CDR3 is TGTGCCAGCAGCCCTACAGGGGACTATGGCTACACCTTC.

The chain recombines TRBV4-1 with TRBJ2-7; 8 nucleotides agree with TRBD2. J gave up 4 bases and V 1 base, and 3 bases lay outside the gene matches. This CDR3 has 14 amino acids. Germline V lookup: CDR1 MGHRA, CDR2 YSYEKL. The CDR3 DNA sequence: TGCGCCAGCAGCCAAGGCGGGAGGAGGTACGAGCAGTACTTC. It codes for CASSQGGRRYEQYF.

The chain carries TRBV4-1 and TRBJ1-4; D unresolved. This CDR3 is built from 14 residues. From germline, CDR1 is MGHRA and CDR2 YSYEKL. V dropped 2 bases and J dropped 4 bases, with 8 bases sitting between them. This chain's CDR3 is CASSQLRGNEKLFF. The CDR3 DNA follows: TGCGCCAGCAGCCAATTGCGGGGTAATGAAAAACTGTTTTTT.

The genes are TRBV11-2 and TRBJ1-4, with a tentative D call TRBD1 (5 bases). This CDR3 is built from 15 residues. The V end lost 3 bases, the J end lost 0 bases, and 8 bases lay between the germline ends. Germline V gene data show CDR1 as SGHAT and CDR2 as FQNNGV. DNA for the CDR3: TGTGCCAGCAGCTTGACAGATGCAACTAATGAAAAACTGTTTTTT. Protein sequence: CASSLTDATNEKLFF.

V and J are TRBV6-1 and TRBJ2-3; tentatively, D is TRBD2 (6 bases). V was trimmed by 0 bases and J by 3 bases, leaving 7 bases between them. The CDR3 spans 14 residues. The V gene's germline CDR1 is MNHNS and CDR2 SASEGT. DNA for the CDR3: TGTGCCAGCAGTGAAGCTAGCGGAACAGATACGCAGTATTTT. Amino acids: CASSEASGTDTQYF.

CDR3 residues: CASSANRGGAYNEQFF. The CDR3 DNA follows: TGTGCCAGCAGCGCCAACAGGGGGGGAGCCTACAATGAGCAGTTCTTC. The chain is built from TRBV9 and TRBJ2-1; possibly TRBD1 for D (8 bases). Trimming removed 3 bases at V and 2 bases at J, with 15 bases between. Looked up from germline, CDR1 is SGDLS and CDR2 is YYNGEE. The CDR3 runs to 16 residues.

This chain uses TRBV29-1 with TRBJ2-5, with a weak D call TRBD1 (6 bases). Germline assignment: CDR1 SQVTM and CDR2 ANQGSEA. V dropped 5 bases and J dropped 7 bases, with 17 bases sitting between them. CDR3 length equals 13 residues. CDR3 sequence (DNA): TGCAGCGTTTGGGCAGGGGATTTGGGGACCCAGTACTTC. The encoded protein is CSVWAGDLGTQYF.

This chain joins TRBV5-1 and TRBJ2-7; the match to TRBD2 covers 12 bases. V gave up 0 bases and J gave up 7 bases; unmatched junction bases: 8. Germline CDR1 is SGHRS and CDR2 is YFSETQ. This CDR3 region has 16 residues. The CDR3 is CASSLVPGLAGLEQYF. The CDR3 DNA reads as TGCGCCAGCAGCTTGGTACCGGGACTAGCGGGTTTAGAGCAGTACTTC.

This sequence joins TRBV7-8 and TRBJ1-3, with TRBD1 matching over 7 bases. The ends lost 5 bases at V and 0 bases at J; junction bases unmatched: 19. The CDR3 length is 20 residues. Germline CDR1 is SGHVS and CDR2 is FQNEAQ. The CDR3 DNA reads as TGTGCCAGCAGCCTCCTGAGACAGGGAGCATTCGTTTACTCTGGAAACACCATATATTTT. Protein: CASSLLRQGAFVYSGNTIYF. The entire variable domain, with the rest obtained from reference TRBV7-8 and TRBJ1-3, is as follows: GAGVSQSPRYKVAKRGQDVALRCDPISGHVSLFWYQQALGQGPEFLTYFQNEAQLDKSGLPSDRFFAERPEGSVSTLKIQRTQQEDSAVYLCASSLLRQGAFVYSGNTIYFGEGSWLTVV.

The CDR3 DNA follows: TGTGCCAGCAGCCCAGGACTAGCGGTGATCACCGGGGAGCTGTTTTTT. This gives the protein CASSPGLAVITGELFF. The chain uses TRBV7-9 and TRBJ2-2; 10 bases line up with TRBD2. Germline CDR1 is SEHNR and CDR2 is FQNEAQ (reference sequence). J gave up 4 bases and V 5 bases, and 7 bases lay outside the gene matches. The CDR3 is 16 amino acids.